What follows are 28 T cell receptor beta chains derived from one specimen sequenced in a study of breast tumors, draining lymph nodes, adjacent tissues. The lymph nodes were axillary draining lymph nodes from breast cancer patients. TCRdb called the multiplex PCR reads again in MiXCR, with one record for every CDR3 protein. The sample consists of about 130,000 distinct CDR3 sequences, approximately 21% of them appearing once. What was sequenced was axillary lymph node tissue. All receptors come from a female donor with breast cancer. Some clones in this sample may be carry-over from other donors' samples.

This clonotype has ten or more counts. This sequence joins TRBV24-1 and TRBJ2-3; D is unclear. The CDR3 is 16 residues long. From germline, CDR1 is KGHDR and CDR2 SFDVKD. Trimming pared 5 bases from V and 2 bases from J, leaving 16 bases between. The CDR3 DNA sequence: TGTGCCACCAGTGTGTCTCGATCCCCGTACACAGATACGCAGTATTTT. Its protein is CATSVSRSPYTDTQYF.

This clonotype was seen ten or more times. The chain carries TRBV7-8 and TRBJ2-7; 14 bases agree with TRBD2. The CDR3 loop spans 17 amino acids. Unmatched junction bases numbered 9, after V lost 1 base and J lost 7 bases. Germline V gene sequence: CDR1 SGHVS, CDR2 FQNEAQ. CDR3 region: CASSLGGLAGAPGEQYF. CDR3 sequence (DNA): TGTGCCAGCAGCTTAGGGGGACTAGCGGGAGCGCCGGGGGAGCAGTACTTC.

There are many counts of this clonotype. This chain connects TRBV6-1 to TRBJ1-2; D perhaps matches TRBD1 (6 bases). V was cut by 7 bases and J by 0 bases, with 9 bases left in between. The V gene's germline CDR1 is MNHNS and CDR2 SASEGT. This CDR3 is built from 13 residues. CDR3 nucleotide sequence: TGTGCCAGCACGGACAGAACTAACTATGGCTACACCTTC. This encodes CASTDRTNYGYTF.

This clonotype was seen only once. A single base separates this from a much larger clone, so it may be a read error. The chain couples TRBV7-9 to TRBJ2-3; D gene unclear. The CDR3 is made up of 12 amino acids. Looked up from germline, CDR1 is SEHNR and CDR2 is FQNEAQ (reference sequence). V shed 7 bases and J shed 6 bases, with 11 bases lying between them. CDR3 in amino acids: CASNPLGDTQYF. The DNA for the CDR3 is TGTGCCAGCAACCCATTGGGGGATACGCAGTATTTT.

This clonotype was recorded at least ten times. The V call is TRBV20-1, the J call TRBJ2-7; D is possibly TRBD2 (6 bases). The CDR3 sequence is 14 residues long. V gave up 4 bases and J gave up 6 bases, with 19 bases separating them. CDR1 and CDR2 from the germline V gene are DFQATT and SNEGSKA (reference sequence). CDR3 bases: TGCAGTGCTATAAGAGCAGGGTTGGGGGGCGAGCAGTACTTC. Translated: CSAIRAGLGGEQYF.

This clonotype was found many times. V is TRBV4-1 and J is TRBJ2-3, with TRBD2 as a possible D gene (6 bases). Germline values: CDR1 MGHRA, CDR2 YSYEKL. Trimming shortened V by 4 bases and J by 4 bases, and 12 bases separated the two germline ends. The CDR3 has 14 residues. CDR3 DNA sequence: TGCGCCAGCAGCCGGGGCGGGATGGCAGATACGCAGTATTTT. Translating gives CASSRGGMADTQYF.

This clonotype was observed at least ten times. V and J are TRBV7-2 and TRBJ2-3; D call uncertain. Germline loops: CDR1 SGHTA, CDR2 FQGNSA. The V gene lost 2 bases and the J gene lost 0 bases, with 9 bases spanning the gap. This CDR3 is 15 amino acids long. Here the CDR3 DNA reads TGTGCCAGCAGCTTAACGGCCCTTAGCACAGATACGCAGTATTTT. Amino acid sequence: CASSLTALSTDTQYF.

This clonotype appeared many times. This chain joins TRBV4-1 and TRBJ1-5; 9 bases are shared with TRBD1. The CDR3 extends over 17 amino acids. Germline V lookup: CDR1 MGHRA, CDR2 YSYEKL. Trimming removed 1 base from V and 7 bases from J; junction bases left unmatched: 11. This CDR3 reads CASSQVHQQGAPQPQHF. The CDR3 nucleotides are TGCGCCAGCAGCCAAGTTCACCAACAGGGGGCCCCCCAGCCCCAGCATTTT.

On this clonotype: This may be a read error: a much more frequent sequence differs by one nucleotide. This rearrangement joins TRBV6-6 to TRBJ2-1; D possibly corresponds to TRBD2 (5 bases). V was shortened by 7 bases and J by 7 bases, with 14 bases between the two germline ends. Germline V gene sequence: CDR1 MNHNY, CDR2 SVGAGI (reference sequence). The CDR3 consists of 13 residues. This chain's CDR3 is CASNTGMGNEQFF. The CDR3 DNA reads TGTGCCAGCAATACGGGGATGGGAAATGAGCAGTTCTTC.

About this clonotype itself: With a much larger clone just one base away, this may be a read error. The J gene is TRBJ2-7, the V gene TRBV19; tentatively, D is TRBD2 (6 bases). The ends were cut back, 5 bases at V and 1 base at J, with 12 bases in the middle. Per the germline V gene, CDR1 is LNHDA and CDR2 is SQIVND (reference sequence). The CDR3 runs 14 residues. CDR3 in amino acids: CASSQTGRSYEQYF. DNA for the CDR3: TGTGCCAGTAGTCAAACGGGGAGGTCCTACGAGCAGTACTTC.

Turning to this clonotype: This may be a read error, as it is one base from a much larger clone. This likely comes from a read error, as the CDR3 has no conserved phenylalanine or tryptophan at its end. The chain recombines TRBV7-6 with TRBJ2-5; the D gene is possibly TRBD2 (6 bases). V gave up 2 bases and J gave up 4 bases, with 11 bases separating them. Germline CDR1 is SGHVS and CDR2 is FNYEAQ. This CDR3 contains 14 residues. Written as DNA, the CDR3 is TGTGCCAGCAGCTTATATTCCGGGAGAGAGACCCAGTACTCC. It yields the protein CASSLYSGRETQYS.

This clonotype has at least ten counts. The chain links TRBV2 to TRBJ1-2; tentative D call: TRBD1 (6 bases). The V end lost 2 bases, the J end lost 7 bases, and 11 bases lay between the germline ends. This CDR3 spans 13 amino acids. The germline CDR1 and CDR2 sequences are SNHLY and FYNNEI. The CDR3 bases are TGTGCCAGCAGTGAAACGGGGGCTGTTGGCTACACCTTC. This gives the protein CASSETGAVGYTF.

The chain combines TRBV28 with TRBJ1-5; a weak D match, TRBD1 (5 bases). Germline V gene data show CDR1 as MDHEN and CDR2 as SYDVKM. Trimming left V 6 bases short and J 3 bases short, with 15 bases between. The length of the CDR3 is 15 residues. Here the CDR3 reads CASRPPTGFNQPQHF. CDR3 coding DNA: TGTGCCAGCAGACCTCCAACAGGATTCAATCAGCCCCAGCATTTT.

Ten or more counts support this clonotype. The V call is TRBV5-1, the J call TRBJ2-6; D remains ambiguous. The germline V gene has CDR1 SGHRS and CDR2 YFSETQ. The CDR3 sequence is 15 residues long. V gave up 4 bases and J gave up 0 bases, with 8 bases separating them. CDR3 sequence: CASSAESSGANVLTF. The CDR3 bases are TGCGCCAGCAGCGCGGAGAGCTCTGGGGCCAACGTCCTGACTTTC. The full variable domain, in which reference TRBV5-1 and TRBJ2-6 provide the parts outside the CDR3, is KAGVTQTPRYLIKTRGQQVTLSCSPISGHRSVSWYQQTPGQGLQFLFEYFSETQRNKGNFPGRFSGRQFSNSRSEMNVSTLELGDSALYLCASSAESSGANVLTFGAGSRLTVL.

This clonotype has at least ten counts. This chain uses TRBV10-3 with TRBJ2-3; D is ambiguous. Germline assignment: CDR1 ENHRY and CDR2 SYGVKD. The CDR3 has 13 amino acids. Between the trimmed V and J ends, which lost 2 bases and 2 bases, there was a span of 5 bases. This CDR3 reads CAISEGVTDTQYF. DNA for the CDR3: TGTGCCATCAGTGAGGGGGTCACAGATACGCAGTATTTT.

This clonotype was detected many times. The gene calls are TRBV5-6 and TRBJ2-7, with D unresolved. The germline V gene has CDR1 SGHDT and CDR2 YYEEEE. Between the trimmed V and J ends, which lost 2 bases and 1 base, there was a span of 10 bases. The CDR3 spans 14 residues. The CDR3 DNA is TGTGCCAGCAGCTTTAGACACGGGTCCTACGAGCAGTACTTC. It yields the protein CASSFRHGSYEQYF.

With regard to this clonotype: It may be a read error: a sequence one base away is much more abundant. The chain has TRBV7-2 and TRBJ1-4; D gene ambiguous. This CDR3 spans 16 amino acids. Germline lookup yields CDR1 SGHTA and CDR2 FQGNSA. V was shortened by 1 base and J by 0 bases, with 9 bases between the two germline ends. CDR3 nucleotide sequence: TGTGCCAGCAGCTTAGGAGTTCCGCCAACTAATGAAAAACTGTTTTTT. Protein product: CASSLGVPPTNEKLFF.

This clonotype was seen repeatedly, ten times or more. The chain carries TRBV24-1 and TRBJ2-1; TRBD1 agrees at 7 bases. The germline V gene has CDR1 KGHDR and CDR2 SFDVKD. The junction had 10 bases not matched to a gene; V was cut back by 2 bases and J by 7 bases. This CDR3 spans 16 amino acids. The CDR3 nucleotides are TGTGCCACCAGTGATTACACCCGTTTCAGGGGGAATGAGCAGTTCTTC. It codes for CATSDYTRFRGNEQFF.

On this clonotype: Possible read error: a much larger clone is one base away. Lacking the conserved final phenylalanine or tryptophan, this CDR3 likely reflects a read error. The chain joins TRBV11-1 to TRBJ2-5, with D uncertain. V lost 2 bases and J lost 5, with 9 bases in between. The CDR3 runs to 13 residues. In germline, CDR1 is SGHAT, CDR2 FQDESV (reference sequence). In nucleotides, the CDR3 is TGTGCCAGCAGCTTATCCCCCGGGGAGACCCAGTACGTC. This translates into CASSLSPGETQYV.

This clonotype was seen at least ten times. The rearrangement joins TRBV6-5 to TRBJ2-1; D uncertain. The CDR3 consists of 15 residues. V shed 0 bases and J shed 8 bases, with 14 bases lying between them. Germline V CDR1 and CDR2: MNHEY, SVGAGI. CDR3 amino acids: CASSYSSSYGYEQFF. The CDR3 nucleotides read TGTGCCAGCAGTTACTCGAGTTCCTATGGGTATGAGCAGTTCTTC.

This clonotype was seen at least ten times. This rearrangement joins TRBV20-1 to TRBJ1-5; D not certain. CDR1 is DFQATT, CDR2 SNEGSKA, per germline (reference sequence). V was trimmed by 5 bases and J by 0 bases, leaving 8 bases between them. CDR3 length: 13 residues. In nucleotides, the CDR3 is TGCAGTGCTTTGTACAATAGCAATCAGCCCCAGCATTTT. Its protein product is CSALYNSNQPQHF.

This clonotype has a count of ten or more. This chain uses TRBV25-1 with TRBJ2-3; TRBD2 is a possible D gene (5 bases). This CDR3 spans 15 amino acids. Trimming removed 10 bases from V and 0 bases from J, with 17 bases in between. Per germline, CDR1 MGHDK and CDR2 SYGVNS. DNA of the CDR3: TGTGCCACCCGTAGCGCCCAGCGGAGCACAGATACGCAGTATTTT. This gives the protein CATRSAQRSTDTQYF.

This clonotype was recorded many times. This chain joins TRBV6-5 and TRBJ2-7, with 7 bases fitting TRBD1. The CDR3 spans 14 residues. V gave up 2 bases and J gave up 5 bases; unmatched junction bases: 6. Germline CDR1 is MNHEY and CDR2 is SVGAGI. The CDR3 loop reads CASSYGQGVNEQYF. The CDR3 DNA sequence: TGTGCCAGCAGTTACGGCCAGGGGGTTAACGAGCAGTACTTC.

This clonotype was observed many times. The chain joins TRBV9 to TRBJ2-7, with D hard to call. The length of the CDR3 is 15 residues. V was clipped by 3 bases and J by 0 bases, with 13 bases between them. CDR1 is SGDLS, CDR2 YYNGEE, per germline. DNA for the CDR3: TGTGCCAGCAGCGAATCAGCGTCGAGCTCCTACGAGCAGTACTTC. Its translation: CASSESASSSYEQYF.

Many counts were recorded for this clonotype. The gene calls are TRBV28 and TRBJ2-3; D call uncertain. Between the trimmed V and J ends, which lost 8 bases and 6 bases, there was a span of 6 bases. Per germline, CDR1 MDHEN and CDR2 SYDVKM. This CDR3 region has 10 residues. CDR3 in DNA: TGTGCCAGCTTGCGTGATACGCAGTATTTT. It translates to CASLRDTQYF.

This clonotype showed up many times. The chain is built from TRBV6-5 and TRBJ2-5, with D perhaps given as TRBD1 or TRBD2 (6 bases each). CDR3 length equals 13 residues. The V end was cut by 2 bases, the J end by 7 bases, with 11 bases between. Germline lookup yields CDR1 MNHEY and CDR2 SVGAGI. The CDR3 spells CASSYPQGGTQYF. In DNA, the CDR3 is TGTGCCAGCAGTTACCCACAGGGAGGGACCCAGTACTTC.

This clonotype has a count of ten or more. The rearrangement links TRBV6-1 to TRBJ1-2, with a tentative D call TRBD1 (6 bases). Germline CDR1 is MNHNS and CDR2 is SASEGT. Trimming took 8 bases from V and 5 from J, leaving 12 bases between them. This CDR3 comprises 12 residues. The CDR3 here is CASQLTGYGYTF. CDR3 nucleotide sequence: TGTGCCAGCCAGTTGACAGGATATGGCTACACCTTC.

There are many counts of this clonotype. This chain uses TRBV7-2 with TRBJ2-2, with 10 positions matching TRBD1. The CDR3 length is 15 residues. Trimming removed 1 base from V and 6 bases from J; junction bases left unmatched: 2. Germline V CDR1 and CDR2: SGHTA, FQGNSA. CDR3 residues: CASSLDGTGAGELFF. CDR3 coding DNA: TGTGCCAGCAGCTTAGACGGGACAGGGGCCGGGGAGCTGTTTTTT.